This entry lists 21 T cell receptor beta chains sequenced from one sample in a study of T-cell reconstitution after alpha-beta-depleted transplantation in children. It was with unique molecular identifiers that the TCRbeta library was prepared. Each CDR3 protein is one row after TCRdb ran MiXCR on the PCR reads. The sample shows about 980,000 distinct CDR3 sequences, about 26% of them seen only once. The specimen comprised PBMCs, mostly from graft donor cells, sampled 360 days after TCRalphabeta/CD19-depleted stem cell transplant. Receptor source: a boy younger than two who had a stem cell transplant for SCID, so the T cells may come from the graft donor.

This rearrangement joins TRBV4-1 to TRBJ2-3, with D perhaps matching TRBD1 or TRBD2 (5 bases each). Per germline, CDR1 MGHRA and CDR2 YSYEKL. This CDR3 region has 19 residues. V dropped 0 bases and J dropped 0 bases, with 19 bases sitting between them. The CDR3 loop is CASSQEGPGGAVSTDTQYF. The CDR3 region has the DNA TGCGCCAGCAGCCAAGAGGGCCCTGGGGGAGCGGTTAGCACAGATACGCAGTATTTT.

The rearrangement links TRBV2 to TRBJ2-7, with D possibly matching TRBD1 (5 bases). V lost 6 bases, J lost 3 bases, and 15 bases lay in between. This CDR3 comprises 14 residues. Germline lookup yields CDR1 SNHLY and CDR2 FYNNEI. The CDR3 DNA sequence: TGTGCCAGCAGCGGAGACAGCTACCTCTACGAGCAGTACTTC. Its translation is CASSGDSYLYEQYF.

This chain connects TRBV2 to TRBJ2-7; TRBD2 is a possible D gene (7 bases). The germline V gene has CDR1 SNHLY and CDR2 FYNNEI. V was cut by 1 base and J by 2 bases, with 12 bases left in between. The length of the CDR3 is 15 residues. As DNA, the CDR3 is TGTGCCAGCAGTGAAGTAAGGGGGGGCGCCTACGAGCAGTACTTC. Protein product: CASSEVRGGAYEQYF.

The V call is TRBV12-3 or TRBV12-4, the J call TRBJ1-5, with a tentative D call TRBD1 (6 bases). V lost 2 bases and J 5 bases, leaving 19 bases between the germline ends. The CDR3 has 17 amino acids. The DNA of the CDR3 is TGTGCCAGCAGTTTAAAATGGCTCAGGGAGGGGGATCAGCCCCAGCATTTT. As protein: CASSLKWLREGDQPQHF.

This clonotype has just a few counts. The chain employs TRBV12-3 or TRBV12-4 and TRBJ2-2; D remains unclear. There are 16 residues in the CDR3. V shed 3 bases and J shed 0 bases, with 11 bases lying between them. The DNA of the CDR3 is TGTGCCAGCAGTTTGAGACAACCCCCGAACACCGGGGAGCTGTTTTTT. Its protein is CASSLRQPPNTGELFF.

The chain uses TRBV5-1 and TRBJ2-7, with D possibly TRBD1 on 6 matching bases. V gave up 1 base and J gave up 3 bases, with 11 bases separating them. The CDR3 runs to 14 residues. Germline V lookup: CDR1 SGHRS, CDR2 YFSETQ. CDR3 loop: CASSLTGIDYEQYF. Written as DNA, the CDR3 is TGCGCCAGCAGCTTGACAGGGATCGACTACGAGCAGTACTTC.

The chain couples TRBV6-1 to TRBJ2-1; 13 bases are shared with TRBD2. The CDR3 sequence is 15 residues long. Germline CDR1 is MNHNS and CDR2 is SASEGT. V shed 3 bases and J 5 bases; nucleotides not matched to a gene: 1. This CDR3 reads CASSEGLAGNNEQFF. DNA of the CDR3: TGTGCCAGCAGTGAGGGACTAGCGGGGAACAATGAGCAGTTCTTC.

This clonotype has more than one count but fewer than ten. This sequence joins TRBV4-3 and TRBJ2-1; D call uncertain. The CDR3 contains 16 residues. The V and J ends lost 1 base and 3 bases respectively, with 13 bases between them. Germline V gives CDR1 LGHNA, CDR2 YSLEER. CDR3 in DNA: TGCGCCAGCAGCCAAGGGCGGTTGAGCAGCTACAATGAGCAGTTCTTC. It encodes CASSQGRLSSYNEQFF.

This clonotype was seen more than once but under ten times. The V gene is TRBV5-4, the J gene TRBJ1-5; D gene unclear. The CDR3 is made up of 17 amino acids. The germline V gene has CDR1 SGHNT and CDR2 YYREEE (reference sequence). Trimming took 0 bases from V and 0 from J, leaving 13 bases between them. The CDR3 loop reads CASSLADTGYSNQPQHF. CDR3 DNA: TGTGCCAGCAGCTTGGCCGATACTGGGTATAGCAATCAGCCCCAGCATTTT.

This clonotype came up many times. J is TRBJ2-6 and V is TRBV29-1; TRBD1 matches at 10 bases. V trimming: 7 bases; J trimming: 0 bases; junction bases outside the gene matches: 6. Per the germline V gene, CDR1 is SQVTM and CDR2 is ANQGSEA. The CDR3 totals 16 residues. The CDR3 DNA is TGCAGCGCCGAGACAGGGGGCAACTCTGGGGCCAACGTCCTGACTTTC. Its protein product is CSAETGGNSGANVLTF.

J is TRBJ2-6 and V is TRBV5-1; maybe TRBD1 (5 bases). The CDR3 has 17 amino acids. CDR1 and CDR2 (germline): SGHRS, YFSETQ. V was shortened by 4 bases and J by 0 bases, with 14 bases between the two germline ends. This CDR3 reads CASSPLGPLSGANVLTF. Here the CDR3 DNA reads TGCGCCAGCAGCCCCTTGGGGCCTCTCTCTGGGGCCAACGTCCTGACTTTC.

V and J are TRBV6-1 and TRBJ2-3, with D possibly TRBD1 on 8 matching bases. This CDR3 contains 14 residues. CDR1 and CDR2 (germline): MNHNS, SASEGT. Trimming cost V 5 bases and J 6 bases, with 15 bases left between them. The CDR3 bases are TGTGCCAGCAGTATAGTACAGGGGGGGGATACGCAGTATTTT. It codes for CASSIVQGGDTQYF.

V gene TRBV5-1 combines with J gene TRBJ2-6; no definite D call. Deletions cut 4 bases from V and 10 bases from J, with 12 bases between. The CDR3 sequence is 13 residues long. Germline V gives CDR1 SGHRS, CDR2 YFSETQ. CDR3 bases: TGCGCCAGCAGCACGGCCGCTAGTAACGTCCTGACTTTC. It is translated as CASSTAASNVLTF.

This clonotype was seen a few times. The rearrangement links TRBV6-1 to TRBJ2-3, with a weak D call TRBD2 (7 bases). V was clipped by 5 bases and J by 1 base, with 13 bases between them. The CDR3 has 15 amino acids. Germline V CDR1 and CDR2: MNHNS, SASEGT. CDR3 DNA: TGTGCCAGCAGTCGACAGGCGGGAGGCACAGATACGCAGTATTTT. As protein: CASSRQAGGTDTQYF.

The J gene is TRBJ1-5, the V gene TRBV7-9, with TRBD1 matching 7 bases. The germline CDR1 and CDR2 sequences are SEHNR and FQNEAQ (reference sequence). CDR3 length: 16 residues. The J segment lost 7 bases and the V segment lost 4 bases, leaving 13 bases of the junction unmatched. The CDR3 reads CASSSGTASLGQPQHF. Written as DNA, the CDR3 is TGTGCCAGCAGCTCGGGGACAGCCTCCTTGGGGCAGCCCCAGCATTTT.

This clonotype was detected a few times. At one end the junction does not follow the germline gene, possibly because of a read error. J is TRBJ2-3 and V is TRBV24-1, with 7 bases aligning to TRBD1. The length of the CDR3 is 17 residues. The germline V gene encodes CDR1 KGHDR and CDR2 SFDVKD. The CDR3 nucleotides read TGTGCCACCAGTGATCGGTCGACAGGGACGGGCACAGATACTCAGTATTTT. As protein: CATSDRSTGTGTDTQYF.

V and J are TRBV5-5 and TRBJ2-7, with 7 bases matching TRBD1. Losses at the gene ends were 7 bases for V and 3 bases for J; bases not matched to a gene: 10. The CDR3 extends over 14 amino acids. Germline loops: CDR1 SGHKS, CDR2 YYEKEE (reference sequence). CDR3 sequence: CASEHRDSIYEQYF. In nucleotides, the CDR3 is TGTGCCAGCGAACACCGGGACAGTATCTACGAGCAGTACTTC.

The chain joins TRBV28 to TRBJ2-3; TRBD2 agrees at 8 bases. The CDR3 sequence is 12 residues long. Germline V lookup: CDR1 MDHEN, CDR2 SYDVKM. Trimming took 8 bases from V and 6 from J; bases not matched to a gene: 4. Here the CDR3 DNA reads TGTGCCAGCGGACTAGCCGGCGATACGCAGTATTTT. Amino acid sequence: CASGLAGDTQYF.

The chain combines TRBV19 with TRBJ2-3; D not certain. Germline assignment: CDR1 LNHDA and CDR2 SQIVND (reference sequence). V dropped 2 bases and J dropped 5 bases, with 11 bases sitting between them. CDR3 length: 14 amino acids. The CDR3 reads CASSITGRGDTQYF. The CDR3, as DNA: TGTGCCAGTAGTATAACCGGACGAGGAGATACGCAGTATTTT.

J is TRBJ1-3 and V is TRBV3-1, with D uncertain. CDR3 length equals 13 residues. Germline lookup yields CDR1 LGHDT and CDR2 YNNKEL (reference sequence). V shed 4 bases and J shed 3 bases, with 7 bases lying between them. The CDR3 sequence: CASSPARGNTIYF. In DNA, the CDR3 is TGTGCCAGCAGCCCGGCTCGTGGAAACACCATATATTTT. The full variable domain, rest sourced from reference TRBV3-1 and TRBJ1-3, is DTAVSQTPKYLVTQMGNDKSIKCEQNLGHDTMYWYKQDSKKFLKIMFSYNNKELIINETVPNRFSPKSPDKAHLNLHINSLELGDSAVYFCASSPARGNTIYFGEGSWLTVV.

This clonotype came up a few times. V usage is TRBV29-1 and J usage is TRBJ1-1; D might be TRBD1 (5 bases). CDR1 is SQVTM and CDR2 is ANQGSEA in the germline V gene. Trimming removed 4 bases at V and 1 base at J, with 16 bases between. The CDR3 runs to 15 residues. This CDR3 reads CSVAVGPGTNTEAFF. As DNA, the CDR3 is TGCAGCGTTGCTGTCGGGCCCGGGACGAACACTGAAGCTTTCTTT.